One sample yielded the 32 T cell receptor beta chains listed below, sequenced in a study of T cells after somatic rescue of genetic block. Repertoires were generated with immunoSEQ multiplex PCR, while TCRdb's copy carries only in-frame clones and drops some. The table shows fewer than 15,000 clones, with about three quarters occurring only once. The sample consisted of peripheral blood mononuclear cells (PBMCs). The receptor set was obtained from a young man.

This clone appeared a few times. This chain links TRBV5-1 with TRBJ1-2; D possibly corresponds to TRBD1 (5 bases). CDR3 length: 14 residues. Germline-derived CDR1 and CDR2 are SGHRS and YFSETQ. V was shortened by 0 bases and J by 4 bases, with 10 bases between the two germline ends. In DNA, the CDR3 is TGCGCCAGCAGCTTGGACAGGCTGCCCTATGGCTACACCTTC. Protein product: CASSLDRLPYGYTF.

The rearrangement links TRBV28 to TRBJ2-2, with 10 bases lining up with TRBD2. CDR1 and CDR2 (germline): MDHEN, SYDVKM. This CDR3 has 14 amino acids. With V trimmed by 8 bases and J by 1 base, 1 base remained unmatched. The CDR3 DNA reads as TGTGCCAGCTCTAGCGGGGGGAACACCGGGGAGCTGTTTTTT. As protein: CASSSGGNTGELFF.

This clone was picked up a small number of times. This rearrangement joins TRBV5-1 to TRBJ1-2; D gene ambiguous. CDR1 is SGHRS, CDR2 YFSETQ, per germline. Trimming left V 2 bases short and J 3 bases short, with 8 bases between. This CDR3 has 13 residues. The CDR3 bases are TGCGCCAGCAGCTTTCACAGCGACTATGGCTACACCTTC. As protein: CASSFHSDYGYTF.

This rearrangement joins TRBV28 to TRBJ2-5; 9 positions agree with TRBD2. Per the germline V gene, CDR1 is MDHEN and CDR2 is SYDVKM. The V and J ends lost 4 bases and 0 bases, in that order; junction bases with no gene match: 12. This CDR3 is 18 amino acids long. CDR3 in amino acids: CASSSSGASGVNQETQYF. The CDR3 bases are TGTGCCAGCAGTTCCTCCGGGGCTAGCGGGGTTAACCAAGAGACCCAGTACTTC.

The CDR3 region has the DNA TGCAGCGTGACCGGACAGGGGAGGGGGACCGGGGAGCTGTTTTTT. Translated: CSVTGQGRGTGELFF. The V and J genes are TRBV29-1 and TRBJ2-2; 9 bases align to TRBD1. V lost 6 bases to trimming and J lost 5 bases; unmatched junction nucleotides: 10. In germline, CDR1 is SQVTM, CDR2 ANQGSEA. The CDR3 covers 15 residues.

The V and J genes are TRBV19 and TRBJ1-3; D unclear. The CDR3 length is 15 residues. Germline values: CDR1 LNHDA, CDR2 SQIVND (reference sequence). V shed 3 bases and J shed 1 base, with 10 bases lying between them. The CDR3 region has the DNA TGTGCCAGTAGTATGGCAGCTCATTCTGGAAACACCATATATTTT. Protein product: CASSMAAHSGNTIYF.

The chain couples TRBV5-4 to TRBJ1-1, with TRBD1 identical over 12 bases. This CDR3 has 17 residues. The V segment lost 2 bases and the J segment 3 bases; nucleotides outside the gene matches: 8. Germline V gene data show CDR1 as SGHNT and CDR2 as YYREEE (reference sequence). CDR3: CASSFRDRGPVDTEAFF. In nucleotides, the CDR3 is TGTGCCAGCAGCTTCCGGGACAGGGGGCCGGTGGACACTGAAGCTTTCTTT.

The chain combines TRBV5-4 with TRBJ2-5; 12 bases are a match to TRBD2. J lost 7 bases, V lost 1 base, and 11 bases had no gene match. Per germline, CDR1 SGHNT and CDR2 YYREEE (reference sequence). The CDR3 has 17 amino acids. The DNA of the CDR3 is TGTGCCAGCAGCTTGAGGGGACTAGCGGGTCCTTTCGGGACCCAGTACTTC. Encoded protein: CASSLRGLAGPFGTQYF.

The chain uses TRBV27 and TRBJ2-5; no definite D call. Between the trimmed V and J ends, which lost 0 bases and 3 bases, there was a span of 8 bases. CDR3 length equals 14 residues. Germline V gene sequence: CDR1 MNHEY, CDR2 SMNVEV (reference sequence). The CDR3 bases are TGTGCCAGCAGTTTATCGCTGACGGAAGAGACCCAGTACTTC. Residues: CASSLSLTEETQYF.

The chain uses TRBV25-1 and TRBJ2-3; possibly TRBD1 for D (6 bases). V dropped 1 base and J dropped 1 base, with 15 bases sitting between them. This CDR3 is built from 17 residues. Germline V gene data show CDR1 as MGHDK and CDR2 as SYGVNS. The CDR3 spells CASSESRDKRGTDTQYF. The CDR3 coding sequence is TGTGCCAGCAGTGAATCCCGGGACAAGAGGGGCACAGATACGCAGTATTTT.

This clone was found once. In DNA form, the CDR3 reads TGTGCCAGCAGTTATCTCTCTAATAACTATGGCTACACCTTC. This sequence encodes CASSYLSNNYGYTF. This chain joins TRBV6-5 and TRBJ1-2; the D is unclear. The germline V gene encodes CDR1 MNHEY and CDR2 SVGAGI. The length of the CDR3 is 14 residues. Trimming shortened V by 3 bases and J by 1 base, and 9 bases separated the two germline ends.

V and J are TRBV7-2 and TRBJ1-1, with D uncertain. The CDR3 contains 14 residues. From germline, CDR1 is SGHTA and CDR2 FQGNSA. V shed 3 bases and J shed 4 bases, with 12 bases lying between them. CDR3 in DNA: TGTGCCAGCAGCTTCGAAACCCGGAGCACTGAAGCTTTCTTT. It yields the protein CASSFETRSTEAFF.

V gene TRBV5-8 combines with J gene TRBJ2-1; TRBD1 might be the D (6 bases). Trimming removed 1 base from V and 1 base from J, with 12 bases in between. Germline loops: CDR1 SGHTS, CDR2 YDEGEE. The CDR3 covers 16 residues. This CDR3 reads CASSLWGQWSYNEQFF. CDR3 in DNA: TGTGCCAGCAGCTTGTGGGGGCAATGGTCCTACAATGAGCAGTTCTTC.

This clone showed up just a few times. The V and J genes are TRBV18 and TRBJ2-7, with D maybe TRBD2 (5 bases). This CDR3 contains 13 residues. Germline assignment: CDR1 KGHSH and CDR2 LQKENI. V shed 5 bases and J shed 2 bases, with 10 bases lying between them. CDR3 DNA: TGTGCCAGCTCATCGACTACTCCCTACGAGCAGTACTTC. Its protein is CASSSTTPYEQYF.

This clone was recorded a few times. The chain has TRBV5-1 and TRBJ2-7; 9 nucleotides agree with TRBD1. Germline assignment: CDR1 SGHRS and CDR2 YFSETQ. The CDR3 runs to 14 residues. With 3 bases clipped from V and 5 bases from J, the junction kept 6 bases outside the gene matches. CDR3 protein: CASSWTGDIDEQYF. DNA for the CDR3: TGCGCCAGCAGCTGGACAGGGGATATCGACGAGCAGTACTTC.

This clone was recorded a few times. The gene calls are TRBV10-3 and TRBJ2-1; 9 bases agree with TRBD2. Germline CDR1 and CDR2: ENHRY and SYGVKD. The CDR3 extends over 15 amino acids. J lost 10 bases, V lost 2 bases, and 9 bases had no gene match. The CDR3 here is CAISEPHSSGNEQFF. As DNA, the CDR3 is TGTGCCATCAGTGAGCCTCACTCTAGCGGGAACGAGCAGTTCTTC.

The chain links TRBV19 to TRBJ2-7, with TRBD2 matching 7 bases. V shed 5 bases and J 1 base; nucleotides not matched to a gene: 11. The CDR3 covers 16 residues. CDR1 is LNHDA, CDR2 SQIVND, per germline (reference sequence). This CDR3 reads CASSPSYGGLSYEQYF. The CDR3 DNA follows: TGTGCCAGTAGTCCCTCGTACGGGGGACTATCCTACGAGCAGTACTTC.

The V and J genes are TRBV25-1 and TRBJ1-1, with D possibly TRBD1 on 5 matching bases. The CDR3 is made up of 14 amino acids. Germline CDR1 MGHDK, CDR2 SYGVNS. V was cut by 4 bases and J by 7 bases, with 16 bases left in between. CDR3 nucleotide sequence: TGTGCCAGCAGTGGATACGGGGGACGGAGTGAAGCTTTCTTT. This translates into CASSGYGGRSEAFF.

V is TRBV19 and J is TRBJ1-4, with 12 positions matching TRBD1. From germline, CDR1 is LNHDA and CDR2 SQIVND (reference sequence). V dropped 5 bases and J dropped 3; count of bases not matched to a gene: 7. The CDR3 runs 17 residues. In DNA form, the CDR3 reads TGTGCCAGTAGTCCGAGGGACAGGGGGCGGTCTAATGAAAAACTGTTTTTT. It encodes CASSPRDRGRSNEKLFF.

V gene TRBV28 combines with J gene TRBJ1-2; D might be TRBD1 (5 bases). CDR1 is MDHEN, CDR2 SYDVKM, per germline. The germline V and J ends were trimmed by 7 bases and 2 bases, with 17 bases remaining between them. CDR3 size: 15 residues. DNA of the CDR3: TGTGCCAGCACGACAGCCCTCCCGGGCAACTATGGCTACACCTTC. This sequence encodes CASTTALPGNYGYTF.

Written as DNA, the CDR3 is TGTGCCAGCTCATCCGGGACAGGGGGCGAGACCCAGTACTTC. It is translated as CASSSGTGGETQYF. The gene calls are TRBV18 and TRBJ2-5, with 12 nucleotides matching TRBD1. The trim removed 5 bases at V and 5 bases at J, leaving 3 bases unmatched. The germline V gene encodes CDR1 KGHSH and CDR2 LQKENI. The CDR3 is made up of 14 amino acids.

The chain combines TRBV30 with TRBJ1-4; 8 nucleotides align to TRBD1. CDR3 length: 16 amino acids. V trimming: 6 bases; J trimming: 3 bases; junction bases outside the gene matches: 12. CDR1 and CDR2 (germline): GTSNPN, SVGIG (reference sequence). CDR3 sequence (DNA): TGTGCCTGTCGTACCGGACAGGGTCTATCTAATGAAAAACTGTTTTTT. Translated, it gives CACRTGQGLSNEKLFF.

This clone was detected a few times. This rearrangement joins TRBV5-1 to TRBJ2-1; TRBD2 agrees at 8 bases. The CDR3 has 15 amino acids. Germline V gene data show CDR1 as SGHRS and CDR2 as YFSETQ. With V trimmed by 2 bases and J by 13 bases, 14 bases remained unmatched. In DNA form, the CDR3 reads TGCGCCAGCAGCTTAAGGCTAGCGGGCGAGTCGGCCCAGTTCTTC. It is translated as CASSLRLAGESAQFF.

This clone was detected a few times. The chain is built from TRBV28 and TRBJ2-3, with 11 bases that match TRBD1. Germline assignment: CDR1 MDHEN and CDR2 SYDVKM. CDR3 size: 13 residues. J was trimmed by 5 bases and V by 10 bases; bases with no gene match: 5. CDR3: CAIGQGARDTQYF. In DNA form, the CDR3 reads TGTGCCATCGGACAGGGGGCGAGAGATACGCAGTATTTT.

This clone was counted between two and nine times. The rearrangement joins TRBV19 to TRBJ1-2, with TRBD1 as a possible D gene (5 bases). The V end was cut by 3 bases, the J end by 2 bases, with 10 bases between. The CDR3 has 14 amino acids. CDR1 is LNHDA and CDR2 is SQIVND in the germline V gene (reference sequence). This CDR3 is CASSIGTGNYGYTF. CDR3 in DNA: TGTGCCAGTAGTATTGGTACAGGCAACTATGGCTACACCTTC.

The gene calls are TRBV2 and TRBJ2-7; unclear D gene. The germline V and J ends were trimmed by 1 base and 1 base, with 8 bases remaining between them. Germline-derived CDR1 and CDR2 are SNHLY and FYNNEI. The CDR3 is made up of 14 amino acids. CDR3: CASSEVWQSYEQYF. The CDR3 DNA follows: TGTGCCAGCAGTGAAGTTTGGCAGTCCTACGAGCAGTACTTC.

The rearrangement joins TRBV4-1 to TRBJ2-1; 11 bases match TRBD1. The germline CDR1 and CDR2 sequences are MGHRA and YSYEKL. V trimming: 0 bases; J trimming: 7 bases; junction bases outside the gene matches: 8. The CDR3 has 17 residues. CDR3 loop: CASSQESRTGGLNEQFF. The CDR3, as DNA: TGCGCCAGCAGCCAAGAATCCAGGACAGGGGGCTTAAATGAGCAGTTCTTC.

This clone came up once. The rearrangement uses TRBV2 and TRBJ2-6; D is possibly TRBD1 (6 bases). V was pared by 8 bases and J by 0 bases, with 11 bases between. Germline V lookup: CDR1 SNHLY, CDR2 FYNNEI. The CDR3 contains 15 residues. This CDR3 reads CASSGQPSGANVLTF. The CDR3 region has the DNA TGTGCCAGCTCAGGACAGCCCTCTGGGGCCAACGTCCTGACTTTC.

This clone has more than one count but fewer than ten. The chain couples TRBV6-5 to TRBJ2-3, with TRBD1 as a possible D gene (5 bases). Germline CDR1 MNHEY, CDR2 SVGAGI. V gave up 6 bases and J gave up 9 bases, with 10 bases separating them. The length of the CDR3 is 11 residues. The CDR3 sequence is CASRGLGTQYF. CDR3 DNA sequence: TGTGCCAGCAGGGGGCTCGGGACGCAGTATTTT.

The chain joins TRBV18 to TRBJ2-5, with D maybe TRBD1 (6 bases). Germline V gives CDR1 KGHSH, CDR2 LQKENI. CDR3 size: 14 residues. V lost 1 base, J lost 1 base, and 7 bases lay in between. CDR3 coding DNA: TGTGCCAGCTCACCACGGGACACCCAAGAGACCCAGTACTTC. Residues: CASSPRDTQETQYF. Full variable domain (missing parts from reference TRBV18 and TRBJ2-5): NAGVMQNPRHLVRRRGQEARLRCSPMKGHSHVYWYRQLPEEGLKFMVYLQKENIIDESGMPKERFSAEFPKEGPSILRIQQVVRGDSAAYFCASSPRDTQETQYFGPGTRLLVL.

The chain links TRBV6-1 to TRBJ2-3; no clear D. CDR1 is MNHNS and CDR2 is SASEGT in the germline V gene. The CDR3 length is 14 residues. Trimming took off 1 base at V and 0 bases at J, with 5 bases between the two ends. This chain's CDR3 is CASSEGDSTDTQYF. The CDR3 nucleotides read TGTGCCAGCAGTGAAGGTGACAGCACAGATACGCAGTATTTT.

The chain has TRBV25-1 and TRBJ2-4; D is possibly TRBD2 (5 bases). The germline CDR1 and CDR2 sequences are MGHDK and SYGVNS. With 3 bases removed from V and 6 bases from J, the gap between germline ends came to 9 bases. This CDR3 contains 13 residues. CDR3 protein: CASSEAAVNIQYF. CDR3 coding DNA: TGTGCCAGCAGTGAGGCAGCGGTAAACATTCAGTACTTC.